This T cell receptor beta chain was found in a study of T-cell memory formation after mild COVID-19. Across the whole study: In these data, TCR clusters were largely donor specific.

The CDR3 runs to 15 residues. V lost 6 bases and J lost 7; bases outside the gene matches: 11. Amplification by 5'RACE using constant-segment primers produced TCR alpha and TCR beta cDNA libraries that carried sample barcodes and UMIs. From the 5' RACE reads, TCRdb called clonotypes with MiXCR, one entry per CDR3 protein. Altogether around 200,000 distinct CDR3 sequences are present, less than 20% being singletons, with the ten largest covering around 3.9%. Sequenced: PBMCs or a T cell subset sorted from them (not recorded which). The rearrangement links TRBV12-3 or TRBV12-4 to TRBJ1-4; 7 bases fit TRBD1. The sequence came from a man younger than 30 who had mild COVID-19 (a few samples of this study predate the infection). Cell type and time point are not known. CDR3 nucleotides: TGTGCCAGCAGCCACCTCCAGGGGGGGGGTGAAAAACTGTTTTTT. It yields the protein CASSHLQGGGEKLFF.